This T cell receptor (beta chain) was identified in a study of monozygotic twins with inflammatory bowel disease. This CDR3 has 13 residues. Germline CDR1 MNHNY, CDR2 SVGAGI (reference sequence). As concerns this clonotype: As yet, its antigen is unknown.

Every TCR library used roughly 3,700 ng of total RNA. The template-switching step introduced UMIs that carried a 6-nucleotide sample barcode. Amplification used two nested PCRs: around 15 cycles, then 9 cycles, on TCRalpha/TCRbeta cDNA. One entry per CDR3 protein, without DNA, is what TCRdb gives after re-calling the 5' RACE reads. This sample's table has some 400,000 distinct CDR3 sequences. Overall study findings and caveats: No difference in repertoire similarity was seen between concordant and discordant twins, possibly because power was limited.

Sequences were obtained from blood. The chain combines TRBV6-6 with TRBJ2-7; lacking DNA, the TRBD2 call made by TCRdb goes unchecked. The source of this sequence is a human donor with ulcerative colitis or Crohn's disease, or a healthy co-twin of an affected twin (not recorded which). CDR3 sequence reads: CACRQRRDYEQYF.